The clone carrying this T cell receptor (beta chain) was found a few times. The antigen remains undetermined. Germline trimming cut 5 bases from V and 2 bases from J; bases unmatched to any gene: 5. Germline lookup yields CDR1 DFQATT and CDR2 SNEGSKA (reference sequence). CDR3 length: 15 amino acids. This specimen comes from a study of T-cell reconstitution after alpha-beta-depleted transplantation in children. General study results and limits: Where some patients showed high TCRbeta diversity at day 60, it came from recipient T cells and thymic progenitors that had survived. Alpha-beta T cells about two months after transplant reportedly derived from several hundred expanded graft clones. When one year had passed after transplant, most T-cell counts and diversity came from newly produced T cells.

Preparation of the TCRbeta library involved a method that used unique molecular identifiers. In TCRdb, the PCR reads were re-called with MiXCR into one record per CDR3 protein. Among about 980,000 distinct CDR3 sequences listed, less than 30% were seen once. The starting material was PBMCs, mostly from graft donor cells, obtained 360 days after TCRalphabeta/CD19-depleted stem cell transplant. The V and J genes are TRBV20-1 and TRBJ2-3; 12 bases match TRBD2. This receptor was obtained from a boy under two years old who had a stem cell transplant for SCID, so the T cells may come from the graft donor. The CDR3 loop is CSAPRLAGVTDTQYF. Here the CDR3 DNA reads TGCAGTGCTCCCCGACTAGCGGGGGTCACAGATACGCAGTATTTT.